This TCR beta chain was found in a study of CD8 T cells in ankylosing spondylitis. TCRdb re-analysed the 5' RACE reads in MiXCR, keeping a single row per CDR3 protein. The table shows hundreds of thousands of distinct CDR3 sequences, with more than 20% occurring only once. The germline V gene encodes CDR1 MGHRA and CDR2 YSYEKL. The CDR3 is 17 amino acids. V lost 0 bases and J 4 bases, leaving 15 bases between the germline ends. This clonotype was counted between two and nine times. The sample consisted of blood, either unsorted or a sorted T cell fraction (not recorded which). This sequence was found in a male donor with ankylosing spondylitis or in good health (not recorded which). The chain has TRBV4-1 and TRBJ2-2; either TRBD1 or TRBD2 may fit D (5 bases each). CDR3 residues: CASSQETVFRGTGELFF. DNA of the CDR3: TGCGCCAGCAGCCAAGAGACAGTGTTTCGGGGCACCGGGGAGCTGTTTTTT.